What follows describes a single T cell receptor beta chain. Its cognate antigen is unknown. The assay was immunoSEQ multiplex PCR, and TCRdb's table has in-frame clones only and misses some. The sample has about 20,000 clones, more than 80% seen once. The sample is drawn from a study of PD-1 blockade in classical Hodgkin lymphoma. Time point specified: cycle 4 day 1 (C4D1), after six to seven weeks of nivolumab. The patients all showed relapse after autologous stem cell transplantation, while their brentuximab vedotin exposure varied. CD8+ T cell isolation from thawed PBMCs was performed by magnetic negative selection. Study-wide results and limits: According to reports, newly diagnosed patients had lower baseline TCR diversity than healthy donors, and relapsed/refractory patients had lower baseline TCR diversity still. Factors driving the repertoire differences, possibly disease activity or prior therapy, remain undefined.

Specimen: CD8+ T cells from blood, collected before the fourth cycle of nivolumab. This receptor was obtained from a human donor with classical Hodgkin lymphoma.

CDR3 bases: TGTGCCAGCAGCGCAGGGGACCAAGGATCCGAGCAGTACTTC. Protein sequence: CASSAGDQGSEQYF. The V and J genes are TRBV9 and TRBJ2-7; the D gene is possibly TRBD1 (6 bases). CDR3 size: 14 residues. V lost 3 bases, J lost 6 bases, and 16 bases lay in between. Germline lookup yields CDR1 SGDLS and CDR2 YYNGEE.